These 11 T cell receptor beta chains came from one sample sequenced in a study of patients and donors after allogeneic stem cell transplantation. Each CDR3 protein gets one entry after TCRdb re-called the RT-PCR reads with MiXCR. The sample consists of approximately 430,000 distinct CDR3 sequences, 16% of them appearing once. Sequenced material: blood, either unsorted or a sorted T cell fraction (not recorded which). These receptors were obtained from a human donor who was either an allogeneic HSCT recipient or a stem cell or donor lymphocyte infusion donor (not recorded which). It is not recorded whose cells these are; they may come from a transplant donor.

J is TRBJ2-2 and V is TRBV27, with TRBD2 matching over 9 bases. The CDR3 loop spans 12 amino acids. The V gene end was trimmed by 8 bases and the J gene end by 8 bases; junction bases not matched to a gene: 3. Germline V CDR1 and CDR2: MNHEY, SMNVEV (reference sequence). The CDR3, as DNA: TGTGCCAGCTGCGGGAGGGGAGGGGAGCTGTTTTTT. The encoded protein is CASCGRGGELFF.

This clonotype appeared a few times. The CDR3 sequence is CASSPRTSGTEQYF. In DNA form, the CDR3 reads TGTGCCAGCAGCCCTAGGACTAGCGGGACCGAGCAGTACTTC. J is TRBJ2-7 and V is TRBV3-1, with 12 bases matching TRBD2. Germline V gene sequence: CDR1 LGHDT, CDR2 YNNKEL (reference sequence). The CDR3 has 14 residues. J gave up 6 bases and V 4 bases, and 4 bases lay outside the gene matches.

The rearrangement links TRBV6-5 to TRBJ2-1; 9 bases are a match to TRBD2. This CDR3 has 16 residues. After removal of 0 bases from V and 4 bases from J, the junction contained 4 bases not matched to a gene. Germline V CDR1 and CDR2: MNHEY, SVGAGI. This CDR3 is CASSYSASGVYNEQFF. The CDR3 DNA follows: TGTGCCAGCAGTTACTCAGCTAGCGGGGTGTACAATGAGCAGTTCTTC.

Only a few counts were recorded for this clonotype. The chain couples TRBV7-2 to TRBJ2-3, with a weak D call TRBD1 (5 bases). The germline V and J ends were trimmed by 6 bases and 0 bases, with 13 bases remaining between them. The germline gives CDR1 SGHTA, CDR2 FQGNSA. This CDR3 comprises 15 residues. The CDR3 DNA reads TGTGCCAGCAGGATAAGGACATCTAGCACAGATACGCAGTATTTT. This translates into CASRIRTSSTDTQYF.

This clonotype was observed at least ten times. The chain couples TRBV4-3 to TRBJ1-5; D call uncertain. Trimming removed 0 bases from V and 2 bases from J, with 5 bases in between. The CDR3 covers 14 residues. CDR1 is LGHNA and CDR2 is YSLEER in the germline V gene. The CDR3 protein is CASSQEGGNQPQHF. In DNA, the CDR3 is TGCGCCAGCAGCCAAGAGGGAGGCAATCAGCCCCAGCATTTT.

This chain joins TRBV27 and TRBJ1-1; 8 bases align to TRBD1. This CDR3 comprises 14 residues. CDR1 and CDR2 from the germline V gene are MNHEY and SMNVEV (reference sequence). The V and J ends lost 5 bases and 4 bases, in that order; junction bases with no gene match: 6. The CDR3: CASSPDRGSTEAFF. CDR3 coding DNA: TGTGCCAGCAGTCCCGACAGGGGAAGCACTGAAGCTTTCTTT.

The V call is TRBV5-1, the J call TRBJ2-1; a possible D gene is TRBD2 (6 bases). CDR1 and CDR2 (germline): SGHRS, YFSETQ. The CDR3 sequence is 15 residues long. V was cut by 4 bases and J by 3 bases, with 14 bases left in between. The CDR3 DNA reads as TGCGCCAGCAGCGCGGGCGGGACGTACTACAATGAGCAGTTCTTC. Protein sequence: CASSAGGTYYNEQFF.

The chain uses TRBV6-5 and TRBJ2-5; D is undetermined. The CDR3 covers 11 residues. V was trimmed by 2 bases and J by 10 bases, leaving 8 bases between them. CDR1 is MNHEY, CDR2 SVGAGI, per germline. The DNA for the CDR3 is TGTGCCAGCAGTTACCCCGGCGACCAGTACTTC. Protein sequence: CASSYPGDQYF.

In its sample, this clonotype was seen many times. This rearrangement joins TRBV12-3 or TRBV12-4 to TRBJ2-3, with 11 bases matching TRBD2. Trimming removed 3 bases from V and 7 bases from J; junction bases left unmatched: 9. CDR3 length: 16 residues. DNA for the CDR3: TGTGCCAGCAGTTTTAAACCGGGACTAGCGGTTTATACGCAGTATTTT. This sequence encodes CASSFKPGLAVYTQYF.

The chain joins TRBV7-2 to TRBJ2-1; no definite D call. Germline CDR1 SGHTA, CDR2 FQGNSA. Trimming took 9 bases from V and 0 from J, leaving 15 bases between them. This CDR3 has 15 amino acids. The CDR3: CARQRVLGSYNEQFF. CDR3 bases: TGTGCCAGACAACGGGTCCTCGGCTCCTACAATGAGCAGTTCTTC.

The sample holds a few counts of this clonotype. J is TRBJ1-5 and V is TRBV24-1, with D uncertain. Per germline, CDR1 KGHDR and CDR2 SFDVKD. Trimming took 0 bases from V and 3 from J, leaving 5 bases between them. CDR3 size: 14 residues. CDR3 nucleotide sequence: TGTGCCACCAGTGATTTGGAATCCAATCAGCCCCAGCATTTT. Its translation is CATSDLESNQPQHF.